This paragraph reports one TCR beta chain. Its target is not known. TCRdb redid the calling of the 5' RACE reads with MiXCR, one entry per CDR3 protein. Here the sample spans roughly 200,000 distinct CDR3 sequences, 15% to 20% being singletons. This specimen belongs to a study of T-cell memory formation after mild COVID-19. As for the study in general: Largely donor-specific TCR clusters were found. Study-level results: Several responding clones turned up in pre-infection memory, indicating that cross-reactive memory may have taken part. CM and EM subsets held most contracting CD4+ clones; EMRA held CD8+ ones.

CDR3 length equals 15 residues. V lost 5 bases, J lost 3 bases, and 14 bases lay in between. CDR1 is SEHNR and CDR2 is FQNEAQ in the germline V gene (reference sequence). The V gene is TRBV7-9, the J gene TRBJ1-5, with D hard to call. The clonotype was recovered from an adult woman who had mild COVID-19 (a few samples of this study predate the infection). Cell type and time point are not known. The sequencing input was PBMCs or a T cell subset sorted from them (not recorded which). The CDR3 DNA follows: TGTGCCAGCAGCCCCTTATGGGCCTCCAATCAGCCCCAGCATTTT. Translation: CASSPLWASNQPQHF.